The next 25 T cell receptor beta chains were all read from a single sample in a study of T cell repertoires in aging, cancer and after chemotherapy (dated by TCRdb to the late 2010s). The sequencer listed for this sample is Illumina MiSeq. Using a mixed TRB-A/B primer pool, multiplex touch-down PCR amplified rearranged TRB sequences covering the V, D and J segments. TCRdb reprocessing: public reads trimmed at Q25 with fastp, clones called with MiXCR, in-frame beta chains kept. Merged by CDR3 protein, the rows form single entries marked with the most common genes and DNA. This sample has approximately 2,000 distinct CDR3 sequences in its table, and 20% to 25% of those were observed once. Less than 50% of the sample goes to the ten largest clones. Genomic DNA extracted from peripheral blood, rather than sorted cells or RNA, was used as the source for amplification of TCR beta rearrangements. The sample taken for sequencing was blood. These receptors came from a human donor with a solid tumor.

The chain combines TRBV5-1 with TRBJ2-3; 8 bases agree with TRBD1. The CDR3 loop spans 13 amino acids. After removal of 3 bases from V and 3 bases from J, the junction contained 0 bases not matched to a gene. Per germline, CDR1 SGHRS and CDR2 YFSETQ. In DNA, the CDR3 is TGCGCCAGCAGCTGGACAGGGACAGATACGCAGTATTTT. Protein sequence: CASSWTGTDTQYF.

In the case of this clonotype: This may arise from a read error, as a much more abundant clone is one base away. The chain combines TRBV27 with TRBJ2-7; D unresolved. Germline V CDR1 and CDR2: MNHEY, SMNVEV (reference sequence). This CDR3 comprises 13 residues. Trimming shortened V by 8 bases and J by 2 bases, and 13 bases separated the two germline ends. The CDR3 sequence is CASRRARAYEQYF. The CDR3 DNA reads as TGTGCCAGCCGACGGGCACGGGCCTACGAGCAGTACTTC.

This clonotype is deemed large (0.1 to 1%). V gene TRBV19 combines with J gene TRBJ2-2, with D uncertain. The CDR3 spans 12 residues. Germline-derived CDR1 and CDR2 are LNHDA and SQIVND (reference sequence). Trimming pared 5 bases from V and 6 bases from J, leaving 7 bases between. CDR3 residues: CASSSDAGELFF. The CDR3 nucleotides are TGTGCCAGTAGTTCTGACGCCGGGGAGCTGTTTTTT.

The J gene is TRBJ1-6, the V gene TRBV7-2, with D possibly TRBD1 on 6 matching bases. Germline lookup yields CDR1 SGHTA and CDR2 FQGNSA. The CDR3 runs to 15 residues. V was trimmed by 1 base and J by 14 bases, leaving 18 bases between them. In nucleotides, the CDR3 is TGTGCCAGCAGCTTAGGGCGGGGGCCCGAGATGACCCTCCACTTT. Its protein product is CASSLGRGPEMTLHF.

This clonotype qualifies as medium-sized. The gene calls are TRBV6-5 and TRBJ1-6, with 7 bases aligning to TRBD1. Germline-derived CDR1 and CDR2 are MNHEY and SVGAGI. The CDR3 is made up of 17 amino acids. With 5 bases clipped from V and 0 bases from J, the junction kept 7 bases outside the gene matches. The CDR3 nucleotides read TGTGCCAGCAGTCCGGAACAGGGGAGCTCCTATAATTCACCCCTCCACTTT. It is translated as CASSPEQGSSYNSPLHF.

A word on this clonotype: This could be a read error, since a much larger clone is one nucleotide away. In this CDR3 the conserved last residue, phenylalanine or tryptophan, is missing, so a read error is likely. This chain connects TRBV6-5 to TRBJ2-7; D might be TRBD2 (6 bases). V was clipped by 7 bases and J by 3 bases, with 31 bases between them. CDR1 is MNHEY and CDR2 is SVGAGI in the germline V gene. CDR3 length equals 19 residues. The chain's CDR3 is CASTESQQADGGLNYEQYL. CDR3 bases: TGTGCCAGCACCGAGAGTCAACAGGCGGACGGAGGGCTTAACTACGAGCAGTACCTC.

The chain recombines TRBV6-2 or TRBV6-3 with TRBJ2-7, with 9 bases aligning to TRBD1. CDR3 length: 14 residues. The V and J ends lost 5 bases and 6 bases, in that order; junction bases with no gene match: 8. The germline gives CDR1 MNHEY, CDR2 SVGEGT. DNA for the CDR3: TGTGCCAGCAGTCCCGGGACAGGGTATGGCGAGCAGTACTTC. This encodes CASSPGTGYGEQYF.

This clonotype has just a few counts. The chain uses TRBV7-2 and TRBJ2-1; 10 nucleotides align to TRBD1. V dropped 7 bases and J dropped 8; count of bases not matched to a gene: 11. Germline V CDR1 and CDR2: SGHTA, FQGNSA. The CDR3 is 15 amino acids. CDR3 nucleotides: TGTGCCAGCACTACCGCCGGGACAGGGGTCTATGAGCAGTTCTTC. The encoded protein is CASTTAGTGVYEQFF.

This clonotype ranks as medium-sized (0.01 to 0.1%). This rearrangement joins TRBV18 to TRBJ2-2, with D perhaps matching TRBD1 (6 bases). Per the germline V gene, CDR1 is KGHSH and CDR2 is LQKENI. V shed 0 bases and J shed 2 bases, with 13 bases lying between them. The CDR3 runs to 17 residues. CDR3 amino acids: CASSPPGASLNTGELFF. In nucleotides, the CDR3 is TGTGCCAGCTCACCACCGGGGGCTAGCCTTAACACCGGGGAGCTGTTTTTT.

This sequence joins TRBV7-2 and TRBJ2-1, with 8 bases lining up with TRBD2. With V trimmed by 0 bases and J by 6 bases, 4 bases remained unmatched. This CDR3 is built from 15 residues. CDR1 is SGHTA, CDR2 FQGNSA, per germline. CDR3 coding DNA: TGTGCCAGCAGCTTAGCCGGGGGGGCGTCCAATGAGCAGTTCTTC. Translation gives CASSLAGGASNEQFF.

Remarks on this clonotype: Its ends do not fully match the called genes, so a read error is possible. This chain links TRBV4-3 with TRBJ1-4; D gene unclear. The germline V gene encodes CDR1 LGHNA and CDR2 YSLEER. This CDR3 contains 16 residues. CDR3 region: CASSQDASALREKLFF. The CDR3 region has the DNA TGTGCCAGCAGCCAAGATGCATCAGCCTTACGTGAAAAACTGTTTTTT.

With regard to this clonotype: This may be a read error: a much more frequent sequence differs by one nucleotide. V gene TRBV10-3 combines with J gene TRBJ2-7; D is tentatively TRBD1 or TRBD2 (5 bases each). This CDR3 contains 19 residues. Germline CDR1 and CDR2: ENHRY and SYGVKD. The CDR3 here is CAISESTRSVGLLSYGQYF. The DNA of the CDR3 is TGTGCCATCAGTGAGTCGACGCGTAGCGTGGGGCTACTCTCCTACGGGCAGTACTTC.

The chain couples TRBV12-3 or TRBV12-4 to TRBJ2-2; the D gene is possibly TRBD2 (6 bases). The V end was cut by 7 bases, the J end by 7 bases, with 19 bases between. This CDR3 has 15 amino acids. In nucleotides, the CDR3 is TGTGCCAGCAAACCGGGACTGGGGTTTCTCGGGGAGCTGTTTTTT. Translated, it gives CASKPGLGFLGELFF.

By frequency in the sample, this clonotype is medium-sized. The chain couples TRBV5-6 to TRBJ2-3; D remains unclear. V was trimmed by 7 bases and J by 2 bases, leaving 17 bases between them. This CDR3 has 15 amino acids. Per the germline V gene, CDR1 is SGHDT and CDR2 is YYEEEE. This CDR3 is CASSLFGEYTDTQYF. CDR3 sequence (DNA): TGTGCCAGCTCACTTTTCGGTGAATACACAGATACGCAGTATTTT.

This clonotype rates as medium-sized (0.01 to 0.1%). V and J are TRBV27 and TRBJ1-2; no reliable D call. Germline values: CDR1 MNHEY, CDR2 SMNVEV (reference sequence). The V gene lost 2 bases and the J gene lost 4 bases, with 8 bases spanning the gap. The CDR3 covers 13 residues. CDR3 sequence reads: CASSLGSFYGYTF. In DNA form, the CDR3 reads TGTGCCAGCAGTTTAGGGTCCTTCTATGGCTACACCTTC.

Within the sample, this clonotype is medium-sized. Because the CDR3's place on the DNA is in doubt, the DNA is left out and the CDR3 is given as listed by TCRdb. The V call is TRBV5-5, the J call TRBJ1-1. The CDR3 totals 13 residues, both ends included. The germline CDR1 and CDR2 sequences are SGHKS and YYEKEE (reference sequence). The chain's CDR3 is CASRFLENTEAFF.

This clonotype was observed a single time. V and J are TRBV4-3 and TRBJ2-1; 10 positions agree with TRBD2. V lost 4 bases to trimming and J lost 8 bases; unmatched junction nucleotides: 11. Germline V gene data show CDR1 as LGHNA and CDR2 as YSLEER. CDR3 length equals 16 residues. CDR3 in amino acids: CASSPYGAGGQDEQFF. The CDR3 region has the DNA TGCGCCAGCAGCCCATACGGAGCGGGGGGGCAGGATGAGCAGTTCTTC.

The V gene is TRBV7-9, the J gene TRBJ2-3; the D is unclear. This CDR3 has 14 amino acids. Trimming shortened V by 2 bases and J by 3 bases, and 9 bases separated the two germline ends. Germline CDR1 is SEHNR and CDR2 is FQNEAQ (reference sequence). CDR3 DNA: TGTGCCAGCAGCTTAACTCAGCAAACAGATACGCAGTATTTT. Its protein product is CASSLTQQTDTQYF.

This clonotype was seen more than once but under ten times. The V gene is TRBV20-1, the J gene TRBJ2-5; D uncertain. Trimming left V 0 bases short and J 5 bases short, with 10 bases between. In germline, CDR1 is DFQATT, CDR2 SNEGSKA (reference sequence). The CDR3 totals 13 residues. The CDR3 coding sequence is TGCAGTGCTAGAGATGAGTTTTCGGAGACCCAGTACTTC. Protein product: CSARDEFSETQYF.

This clonotype is classed as medium-sized. This chain joins TRBV12-3 or TRBV12-4 and TRBJ2-1, with D perhaps TRBD2 (6 bases). V was shortened by 4 bases and J by 0 bases, with 13 bases between the two germline ends. CDR3 length equals 16 residues. CDR3 DNA sequence: TGTGCCAGCAGTTGGGGTAGGGGAGGCTCCTACAATGAGCAGTTCTTC. As protein: CASSWGRGGSYNEQFF.

The chain carries TRBV7-6 and TRBJ2-7; D unclear. This CDR3 comprises 14 residues. Germline V CDR1 and CDR2: SGHVS, FNYEAQ. V lost 0 bases and J lost 1, with 7 bases in between. The CDR3 region has the DNA TGTGCCAGCAGCTTAGCCGACGATTCCTACGAGCAGTACTTC. It is translated as CASSLADDSYEQYF.

CDR3 region: CSVPNGQANTGELFF. CDR3 in DNA: TGCAGTGTTCCGAACGGGCAAGCGAACACCGGGGAGCTGTTTTTT. The rearrangement links TRBV20-1 to TRBJ2-2; D uncertain. CDR1 is DFQATT, CDR2 SNEGSKA, per germline (reference sequence). The V and J ends lost 7 bases and 0 bases respectively, with 15 bases between them. The CDR3 is made up of 15 amino acids.

The J gene is TRBJ2-2, the V gene TRBV2; D is unclear. The V end lost 8 bases, the J end lost 0 bases, and 10 bases lay between the germline ends. This CDR3 has 14 residues. In germline, CDR1 is SNHLY, CDR2 FYNNEI. The CDR3 here is CASGGRANTGELFF. The CDR3 DNA follows: TGTGCCAGCGGCGGAAGGGCGAACACCGGGGAGCTGTTTTTT.

This clonotype is medium-sized (0.01 to 0.1%) by share. The chain is built from TRBV5-6 and TRBJ1-4, with 9 bases aligning to TRBD1. CDR1 is SGHDT, CDR2 YYEEEE, per germline. This CDR3 has 15 amino acids. With V trimmed by 1 base and J by 7 bases, 5 bases remained unmatched. The CDR3 is CASSLPGQGAEKLFF. The CDR3 DNA sequence: TGTGCCAGCAGCTTGCCGGGACAGGGTGCTGAAAAACTGTTTTTT.

This clonotype was seen only a few times. One end of the junction is discordant with germline, which a read error may explain. CDR3 bases: TGCGCCAGCAGCCCTCAAAGGCCCGCTAGCACAGATACGCAGTATTTT. It codes for CASSPQRPASTDTQYF. The chain joins TRBV5-5 to TRBJ2-3, with unresolved D. Germline-derived CDR1 and CDR2 are SGHKS and YYEKEE (reference sequence). The CDR3 runs 16 residues.